This T cell receptor beta chain appears in the sequencing data of a study of blood T cell repertoires in COVID-19 (dated by TCRdb to 2020 to 2021). With respect to the entire study: Samples covering the acute and convalescent phases of COVID-19 were provided by collaborators in the United States, Italy and Spain. The material from the prospective study consisted of cDNA or gDNA derived from T cells, B-cell-depleted T cells, or PBMCs. The dataset comprised deeply sampled blood TCRbeta repertoires from subjects exposed to, actively infected with, or recovered from COVID-19. The repertoires were released in a freely available public database intended as a resource for research on the immune response to SARS-CoV-2. The samples were drawn from the first 160 participants of the ongoing ImmuneRACE study and from about 1,200 subjects provided by 6 global collaborators. The sample metadata nearly always contained a de-identified subject ID, COVID-19 status, age in years and sex. Where HLA class I and class II types were available, the types were taken from metadata supplied by the sample provider, not from assay-based typing. The paper as a whole reports these results and caveats: The quantity of clinical and demographic metadata differed by source and by participant and was supplied without curation.

TCRbeta CDR3 regions were amplified from genomic DNA by means of the immunoSEQ Assay, a bias-controlled multiplex PCR. In the paper's pipeline: The number of nucleated cells in each sample was estimated from the amplification of reference gene primers within the assay. Sequence reads were collapsed and filtered to measure the absolute abundance of every unique TCRbeta CDR3 rearrangement. For each sample, productive Simpson clonality was calculated as the square root of Simpson's diversity index across productive rearrangements. This is the immuneACCESS table as TCRdb keeps it, with only in-frame sequences that have V and J called. A part of the clones is gone; compared with another copy, unresolved V genes explain less than half, and the rest is unexplained. The V and J calls and the clone size are those of that table, but D and trimming were determined from the DNA. In this sample the table shows over 80,000 clones, 79% of which occur a single time. 15% to 20% of the sample lies in the top ten.

For this clone: No antigen is known for it. Per-base quality was not reported, and no clone a single base away is much larger than it.

From the cysteine through the phenylalanine, the CDR3 covers 15 amino acids. The DNA shown is the 45-base CDR3, in frame from base 1. V is cut by 6 bases and J by 3 bases, and the space between the germline ends is 14 bases. CDR1 and CDR2 are read off the germline V gene as ENHRY and SYGVKD. Collaborating institutions collected whole blood in K2EDTA tubes following their own protocols. For TCRbeta analysis, collaborator samples were shipped as frozen whole blood, as isolated PBMCs, or as DNA extracted from either sample type. This receptor chain uses TRBV10-3 and TRBJ1-4; the best D guess is TRBD1, with 5 bases matching. The origin of this receptor is a woman older than 75 with active or convalescent COVID-19. Sequenced material: peripheral blood. The CDR3 is CAIRDPGLSNEKLFF. The DNA sequence is given as TGTGCCATCAGGGATCCAGGGTTGTCTAATGAAAAACTGTTTTTT.